These T cell receptor beta chains were read from a single sample in a study of shared clonotypes between healthy human individuals. Produced via immunoSEQ multiplex PCR; TCRdb's table is partial and in-frame only. This table holds about 2.4 million clones, roughly 92% found once. Sequenced: naive CD4+ T cells sorted from blood. All receptors derive from a man between 18 and 29 years old in good health. CDR3s include the opening cysteine and the closing phenylalanine or tryptophan. A D gene is named only where the DNA matches it firmly. Where a row states a size, it is once, few, many or the class of an expanded clone; other rows omit it.

>TRBJ2-5|.|.|TRBV5-1
TGCGCCAGCAGTACCGGGGGCGGTATGGAGACCCAGTACTTC
CASSTGGGMETQYF
>TRBJ2-7|.|TRBD1|TRBV6-1
TGTGCCAGCAGTGAACGCGCGGAACAGGGGGCCCATTCCTACGAGCAGTACTTC
CASSERAEQGAHSYEQYF
>TRBJ1-6|.|.|TRBV6-1
TGTGCCAGCAGTGAGTCTTGGGGGAGACCCCTCCACTTT
CASSESWGRPLHF
>TRBJ2-3|.|.|TRBV6-1
TGTGCCAGCAGTGAATCGGCAGGTATGGGTACGCAGTATTTT
CASSESAGMGTQYF
>TRBJ2-5|.|TRBD2|TRBV7-9
TGTGCCAGCAGCGCCGGACTAGCGGGGGGAGAGACCCAGTACTTC
CASSAGLAGGETQYF
>TRBJ1-1|.|.|TRBV6-5
TGTGCCACCTCCAAGGGGCACGTGAACACTGAAGCTTTCTTT
CATSKGHVNTEAFF
>TRBJ2-3|.|TRBD1|TRBV6-6
TGTGCCAGCAGGAGGACAGGGGACACAGATACGCAGTATTTT
CASRRTGDTDTQYF
>TRBJ1-6|.|TRBD1|TRBV9
TGTGCCAGCAGCGGACACTACAGGGGCCCGGATTCACCCCTCCACTTT
CASSGHYRGPDSPLHF
>TRBJ1-6|.|.|TRBV5-8
TGTGCCAGCAGCCGTAGGACAGACATGGGGAATTCACCCCTCCACTTT
CASSRRTDMGNSPLHF
>TRBJ2-1|.|.|TRBV4-3
TGCGCCAGCAGCCGCCACAATGAGCAGTTCTTC
CASSRHNEQFF
>TRBJ2-5|once|.|TRBV19
TGTGCCAGTAGCTCCTACAGACAGAACAAAAGGGAGACCCAGTACTTC
CASSSYRQNKRETQYF
>TRBJ1-6|.|.|TRBV27
TGTGCCAGCAGGGGGGGCTCCATTGTTAACTCACCCCTCCACTTT
CASRGGSIVNSPLHF
>TRBJ1-3|once|.|TRBV7-9
TGTGCCAGCAGCTTAGCAGGGGCGGATGGAAACACCATATATTTT
CASSLAGADGNTIYF
>TRBJ2-4|.|.|TRBV2
TGTGCCAGCACCTTCGAGGGTGGCATTCAGTACTTC
CASTFEGGIQYF
>TRBJ1-4|.|.|TRBV13
TGTGCCAGCAGCGACAGCGCAACTAATGAAAAACTGTTTTTT
CASSDSATNEKLFF
>TRBJ1-1|.|.|TRBV27
TGTGCCAGCAGTCCTCGGTTGAGCGTTGAAGCTTTCTTT
CASSPRLSVEAFF
>TRBJ1-1|.|.|TRBV6-1
TGTGCCAGCAATGTAGACAAACTGAACACTGAAGCTTTCTTT
CASNVDKLNTEAFF